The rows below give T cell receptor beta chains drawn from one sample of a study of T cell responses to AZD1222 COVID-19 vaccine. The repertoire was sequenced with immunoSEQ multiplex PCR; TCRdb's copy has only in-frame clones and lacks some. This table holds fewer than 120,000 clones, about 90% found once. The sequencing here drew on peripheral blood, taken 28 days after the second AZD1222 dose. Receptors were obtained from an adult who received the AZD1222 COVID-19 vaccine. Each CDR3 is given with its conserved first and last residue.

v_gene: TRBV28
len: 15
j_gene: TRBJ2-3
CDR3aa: CASIQSLSVPDTQYF

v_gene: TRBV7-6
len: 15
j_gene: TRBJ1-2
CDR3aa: CASSSFLGGRGGYTF

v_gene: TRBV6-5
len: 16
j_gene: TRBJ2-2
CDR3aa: CASSYEAGWDTGELFF

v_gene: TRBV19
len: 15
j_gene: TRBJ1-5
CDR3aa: CASSTTGGWNQPQHF

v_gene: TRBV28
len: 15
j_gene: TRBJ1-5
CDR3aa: CASRSDRSSRQPQHF

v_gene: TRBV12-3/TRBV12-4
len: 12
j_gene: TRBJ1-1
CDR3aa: CASSFLRTEAFF

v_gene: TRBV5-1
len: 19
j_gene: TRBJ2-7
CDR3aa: CASSLGLAGGHLSSYEQYF

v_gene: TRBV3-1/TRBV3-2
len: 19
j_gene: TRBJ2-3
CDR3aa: CASSQVPWTSGSFADTQYF

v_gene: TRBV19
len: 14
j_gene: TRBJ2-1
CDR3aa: CASSSQTGLNEQFF

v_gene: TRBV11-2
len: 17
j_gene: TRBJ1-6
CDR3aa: CASSLGWGLSYNSPLHF

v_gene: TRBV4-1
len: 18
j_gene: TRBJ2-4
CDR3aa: CASSQGWREVSAKNIQYF

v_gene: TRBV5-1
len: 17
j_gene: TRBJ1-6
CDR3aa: CASSLADLSSYNSPLHF

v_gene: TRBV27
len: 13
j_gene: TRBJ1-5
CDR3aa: CASSWGGNQPQHF

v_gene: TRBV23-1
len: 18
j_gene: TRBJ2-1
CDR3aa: CASSQWGGTGGFANEQFF

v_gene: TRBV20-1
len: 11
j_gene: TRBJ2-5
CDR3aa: CSARETETQYF